A selection of T cell receptor beta chains follows, all from one sample in a study of regulatory T cells in long-lasting Graves disease. MiXCR was run by TCRdb on the multiplex PCR reads, yielding one entry per CDR3 protein. Of about 350,000 distinct CDR3 sequences in the sample, approximately 15% were seen once. These records were also assigned to another study, of T cells in Graves' hyperthyroidism and ophthalmopathy.

The sample consisted of peripheral blood mononuclear cells (PBMCs), taken at new diagnosis, from a patient treated with antithyroid drugs. The receptors derive from a middle-aged man with Graves disease. CDR3s include the opening cysteine and the closing phenylalanine or tryptophan. D genes are given only for firm matches. Some rows mark clone size as missing; the rest say once, few, many or name a class of expanded clone.

v_call	d_call	clone_size	j_call	cdr3_aa	cdr3_nt
TRBV19	TRBD1	-	TRBJ1-1	CASSIVAAGGLEAFF	TGTGCCAGTAGTATAGTAGCGGCAGGGGGCCTTGAAGCTTTCTTT
TRBV9	-	few	TRBJ1-6	CASSGARGSPLHF	TGTGCCAGCTCCGGAGCCAGGGGCTCACCCCTCCACTTT
TRBV12-3/TRBV12-4	-	many	TRBJ2-1	CASSPPLRRASSYNEQFF	TGTGCCAGCAGTCCCCCCTTGAGGCGGGCGAGCTCCTACAATGAGCAGTTCTTC
TRBV11-3	-	many	TRBJ2-3	CASRKGDSGDTQYF	TGTGCCAGCAGAAAAGGGGATTCGGGAGATACGCAGTATTTT
TRBV12-3/TRBV12-4	-	many	TRBJ2-7	CASSLSQITSYEQYF	TGTGCCAGCAGTTTGTCACAGATTACCTCCTACGAGCAGTACTTC
TRBV7-2	-	many	TRBJ2-7	CASSLVGHGTKSSYEQYF	TGTGCCAGCAGCTTGGTCGGGCACGGGACAAAGAGCTCCTACGAGCAGTACTTC
TRBV6-2/TRBV6-3	TRBD1	many	TRBJ1-5	CASRAPTGASNQPQHF	TGTGCCAGCAGGGCCCCTACAGGGGCTAGCAATCAGCCCCAGCATTTT
TRBV5-1	-	many	TRBJ1-4	CASSPSGTPNEKLFF	TGCGCCAGCAGCCCGTCCGGGACGCCAAATGAAAAACTGTTTTTT
TRBV6-2/TRBV6-3	-	-	TRBJ2-1	CASRENGPVNEQFF	TGTGCCAGCAGGGAGAACGGCCCAGTCAATGAGCAGTTCTTC
TRBV6-1	TRBD1	-	TRBJ2-2	CASKSRTGSLPGELFF	TGTGCCAGCAAGAGTAGGACAGGGAGTTTGCCCGGGGAGCTGTTTTTT
TRBV2	-	many	TRBJ2-7	CASSDRTSSYEQYF	TGTGCCAGCAGTGATCGGACATCATCCTACGAGCAGTACTTC
TRBV6-1	TRBD1	-	TRBJ2-5	CASNSGQELGETQYF	TGTGCCAGCAACTCGGGACAGGAGTTAGGGGAGACCCAGTACTTC
TRBV5-1	-	few	TRBJ1-1	CASSLATPLGEAFF	TGCGCCAGCAGCTTGGCCACTCCTCTGGGCGAAGCTTTCTTT
TRBV24-1	-	-	TRBJ1-5	CATSDQNQPQHF	TGTGCCACCAGTGATCAAAATCAGCCCCAGCATTTT
TRBV20-1	-	-	TRBJ2-1	CSARDIQINEQFF	TGCAGTGCTAGAGATATACAGATCAATGAGCAGTTCTTC
TRBV20-1	TRBD2	few	TRBJ2-5	CSAYRLAGGHPQETQYF	TGCAGTGCTTACCGACTAGCGGGGGGCCATCCCCAAGAGACCCAGTACTTC
TRBV9	-	-	TRBJ1-4	CASSVAGHRESPNEKLFF	TGTGCCAGCAGCGTAGCGGGGCACAGGGAAAGTCCTAATGAAAAACTGTTTTTT
TRBV9	-	many	TRBJ2-7	CASSVAVGWEQYF	TGTGCCAGCAGCGTAGCAGTGGGGTGGGAGCAGTACTTC
TRBV12-3/TRBV12-4	-	many	TRBJ1-6	CASRPGRAVPNSPLHF	TGTGCCAGCAGGCCTGGCAGGGCTGTTCCCAATTCACCCCTCCACTTT
TRBV19	-	once	TRBJ1-2	CASSEGNYGYTF	TGTGCCAGTAGTGAGGGGAACTATGGCTACACCTTC
TRBV28	TRBD1	few	TRBJ1-6	CASSRLGTGNNSPLHF	TGTGCCAGCAGCCGCCTCGGGACAGGGAATAATTCACCCCTCCACTTT
TRBV4-2	-	many	TRBJ2-3	CASSQWTTTSTDTQYF	TGTGCCAGCAGCCAGTGGACTACAACTAGCACAGATACGCAGTATTTT
TRBV5-1	-	many	TRBJ2-5	CASSPSLEKETQYF	TGCGCCAGCAGCCCCTCACTAGAGAAAGAGACCCAGTACTTC
TRBV4-1	-	few	TRBJ2-7	CASSQEWGLEQYF	TGCGCCAGCAGCCAAGAATGGGGCCTCGAGCAGTACTTC
TRBV19	TRBD2	-	TRBJ2-3	CASRSGGAVPSTDTQYF	TGTGCCAGTAGGAGCGGGGGGGCCGTCCCAAGCACAGATACGCAGTATTTT
TRBV20-1	TRBD2	-	TRBJ2-5	CSARDWGGKETQYF	TGCAGTGCTAGAGATTGGGGGGGTAAAGAGACCCAGTACTTC
TRBV20-1	-	few	TRBJ1-4	CGGYQFANEKLFF	TGCGGCGGTTATCAGTTCGCTAATGAAAAACTGTTTTTT
TRBV4-3	-	-	TRBJ1-1	CASSQVWLPRTEAFF	TGCGCCAGCAGCCAAGTTTGGTTGCCTCGCACTGAAGCTTTCTTT
TRBV7-8	-	few	TRBJ2-5	CASSLEQGLTQYF	TGTGCCAGCAGCTTAGAACAGGGTCTAACCCAGTACTTC
TRBV10-3	TRBD1	many	TRBJ1-3	CAISRQGGGLNTIYF	TGTGCCATCAGTCGCCAGGGGGGCGGCCTAAACACCATATATTTT